The clone carrying this TCR beta chain was recorded a few times. Its antigen is not known. This sample was included in a study of T cell repertoires in cytomegalovirus infection. Study-wide context: CMV epitopes that were recently identified and HLA-C-restricted were used alongside well-studied HLA-B-restricted ones. Indications came from public TCR beta signatures; they pointed to CMV infection and to a matching HLA type.

MiXCR was run by TCRdb on the reads, yielding one entry per CDR3 protein. Among 75,000 to 100,000 distinct CDR3 sequences, about 29% were seen once, and the ten largest hold around 68%. Sequences were derived from CD8+ T cells from cultured PBMCs, sampled from culture after CMV antigen stimulation. The receptor was derived from a human donor in good health (CMV status not recorded). Some clones in this sample may be carry-over from other donors' samples.

CDR3: CASRPLGAPRGGRETQYF. CDR3 nucleotide sequence: TGTGCCAGCAGGCCGTTAGGAGCTCCTCGGGGGGGCAGGGAGACCCAGTACTTC. V gene TRBV27 combines with J gene TRBJ2-5, with 8 bases that match TRBD2. In germline, CDR1 is MNHEY, CDR2 SMNVEV (reference sequence). The CDR3 has 18 residues. The junction had 20 bases not matched to a gene; V was cut back by 6 bases and J by 5 bases.